Each of the 10 T cell receptor beta chains below was sequenced from the same sample in a study of OX40 agonist ivuxolimab in advanced cancers. Sequenced by immunoSEQ multiplex PCR; TCRdb stores in-frame clones only, minus some. This repertoire shows about 40,000 clones, around four fifths found once; its top ten account for about 40%. Sample: CD4+ or CD8+ T cells sorted from blood, taken in a trial of the OX40 agonist ivuxolimab. All receptors derive from an adult with an advanced solid tumor such as melanoma, head and neck, liver or kidney cancer.

The chain recombines TRBV5-1 with TRBJ1-2; possibly TRBD1 for D (5 bases). The V gene's germline CDR1 is SGHRS and CDR2 YFSETQ. V was trimmed by 1 base and J by 1 base, leaving 14 bases between them. The CDR3 contains 16 residues. This CDR3 is CASSLPREADNYGYTF. The CDR3 region has the DNA TGCGCCAGCAGCTTGCCCAGGGAGGCGGATAACTATGGCTACACCTTC. Full variable domain (remainder filled in from reference TRBV5-1 and TRBJ1-2): KAGVTQTPRYLIKTRGQQVTLSCSPISGHRSVSWYQQTPGQGLQFLFEYFSETQRNKGNFPGRFSGRQFSNSRSEMNVSTLELGDSALYLCASSLPREADNYGYTFGSGTRLTVV.

The chain employs TRBV15 and TRBJ2-1; 9 nucleotides agree with TRBD2. The CDR3 covers 15 residues. The germline V gene has CDR1 LNHNV and CDR2 YYDKDF (reference sequence). Trimming took 5 bases from V and 4 from J; bases not matched to a gene: 6. Here the CDR3 reads CATSERGVGYNEQFF. The CDR3 nucleotides are TGTGCCACCAGCGAGCGGGGGGTGGGATACAATGAGCAGTTCTTC.

The CDR3 sequence is CASSTIGEQFF. The CDR3 bases are TGTGCCAGCAGCACTATAGGAGAGCAGTTCTTC. V usage is TRBV7-2 and J usage is TRBJ2-1; D gene uncertain. Germline CDR1 reads SGHTA; CDR2 reads FQGNSA. The CDR3 loop spans 11 amino acids. The V and J ends lost 5 bases and 10 bases respectively, with 9 bases between them.

The chain couples TRBV6-4 to TRBJ2-7; either TRBD1 or TRBD2 may fit D (5 bases each). The CDR3 contains 13 residues. Trimming removed 5 bases from V and 3 bases from J, with 11 bases in between. In germline, CDR1 is MRHNA, CDR2 SNTAGT. The CDR3 region is CASSIRDGYEQYF. CDR3 DNA: TGTGCCAGCAGTATCCGGGACGGCTACGAGCAGTACTTC.

The CDR3: CASSFALLAGGADTQYF. CDR3 DNA: TGTGCCAGCAGCTTTGCTTTACTGGCGGGAGGTGCCGATACGCAGTATTTT. V usage is TRBV5-4 and J usage is TRBJ2-3; 8 bases agree with TRBD2. This CDR3 is built from 17 residues. V trimming: 2 bases; J trimming: 6 bases; junction bases outside the gene matches: 14. Germline loops: CDR1 SGHNT, CDR2 YYREEE (reference sequence).

This chain connects TRBV2 to TRBJ1-2; TRBD1 agrees at 7 bases. Per the germline V gene, CDR1 is SNHLY and CDR2 is FYNNEI. J was trimmed by 8 bases and V by 2 bases; bases with no gene match: 17. The CDR3 spans 17 residues. The chain's CDR3 is CASSELGLGPGGEGYTF. CDR3 DNA sequence: TGTGCCAGCAGTGAACTAGGATTGGGACCAGGGGGAGAAGGCTACACCTTC. Complete variable domain (other parts from reference TRBV2 and TRBJ1-2): EPEVTQTPSHQVTQMGQEVILRCVPISNHLYFYWYRQILGQKVEFLVSFYNNEISEKSEIFDDQFSVERPDGSNFTLKIRSTKLEDSAMYFCASSELGLGPGGEGYTFGSGTRLTVV.

The V call is TRBV5-4, the J call TRBJ2-1, with TRBD1 as a possible D gene (6 bases). The CDR3 is 13 amino acids. Germline V gene data show CDR1 as SGHNT and CDR2 as YYREEE (reference sequence). Trimming removed 6 bases at V and 1 base at J, with 8 bases between. The CDR3 bases are TGTGCCAGCAAGGGGGTATCCTACAATGAGCAGTTCTTC. Its translation is CASKGVSYNEQFF. The whole variable domain, filled in from reference TRBV5-4 and TRBJ2-1, reads ETGVTQSPTHLIKTRGQQVTLRCSSQSGHNTVSWYQQALGQGPQFIFQYYREEENGRGNFPPRFSGLQFPNYSSELNVNALELDDSALYLCASKGVSYNEQFFGPGTRLTVL.

This chain joins TRBV5-1 and TRBJ2-7; 7 positions match TRBD1. The germline gives CDR1 SGHRS, CDR2 YFSETQ. The J segment lost 3 bases and the V segment lost 4 bases, leaving 10 bases of the junction unmatched. CDR3 length: 15 residues. The CDR3 loop reads CASSVTGYGVYEQYF. The CDR3 DNA reads TGCGCCAGCAGCGTGACAGGGTATGGGGTCTACGAGCAGTACTTC.

The V gene is TRBV20-1, the J gene TRBJ2-7; D not resolved. This CDR3 spans 11 amino acids. CDR1 and CDR2 (germline): DFQATT, SNEGSKA (reference sequence). Deletions cut 5 bases from V and 2 bases from J, with 7 bases between. This CDR3 reads CSAPRTYEQYF. The CDR3 nucleotides are TGCAGTGCTCCCCGGACCTACGAGCAGTACTTC.

The rearrangement uses TRBV6-6 and TRBJ2-5; a possible D gene is TRBD2 (6 bases). Trimming took off 5 bases at V and 2 bases at J, with 12 bases between the two ends. Per the germline V gene, CDR1 is MNHNY and CDR2 is SVGAGI (reference sequence). CDR3 length: 14 residues. This CDR3 reads CASSDGRNQETQYF. The CDR3 DNA reads TGTGCCAGCAGTGATGGGAGGAATCAAGAGACCCAGTACTTC.